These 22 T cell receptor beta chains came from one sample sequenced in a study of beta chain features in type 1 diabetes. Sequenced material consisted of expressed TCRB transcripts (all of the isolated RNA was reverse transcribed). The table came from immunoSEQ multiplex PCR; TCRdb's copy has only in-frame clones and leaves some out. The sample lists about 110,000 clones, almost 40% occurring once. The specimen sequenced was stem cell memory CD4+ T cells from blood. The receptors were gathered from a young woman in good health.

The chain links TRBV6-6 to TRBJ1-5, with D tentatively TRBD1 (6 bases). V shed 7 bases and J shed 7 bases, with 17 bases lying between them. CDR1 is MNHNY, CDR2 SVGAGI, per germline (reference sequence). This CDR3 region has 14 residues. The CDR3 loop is CASTPLGGFQPQHF. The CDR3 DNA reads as TGTGCCAGCACCCCACTAGGGGGTTTCCAGCCCCAGCATTTT.

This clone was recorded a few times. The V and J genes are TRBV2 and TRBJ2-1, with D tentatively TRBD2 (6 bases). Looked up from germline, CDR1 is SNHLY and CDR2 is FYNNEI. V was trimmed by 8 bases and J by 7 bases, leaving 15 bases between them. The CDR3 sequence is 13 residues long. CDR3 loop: CASHPGLINEQFF. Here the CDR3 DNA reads TGTGCCAGCCACCCGGGACTTATAAATGAGCAGTTCTTC.

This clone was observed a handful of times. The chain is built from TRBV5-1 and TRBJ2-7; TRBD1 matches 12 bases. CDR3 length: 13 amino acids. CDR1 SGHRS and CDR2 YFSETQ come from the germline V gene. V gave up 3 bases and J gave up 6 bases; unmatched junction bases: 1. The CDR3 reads CASSWDRGLEQYF. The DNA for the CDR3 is TGCGCCAGCAGCTGGGACAGGGGGCTCGAGCAGTACTTC.

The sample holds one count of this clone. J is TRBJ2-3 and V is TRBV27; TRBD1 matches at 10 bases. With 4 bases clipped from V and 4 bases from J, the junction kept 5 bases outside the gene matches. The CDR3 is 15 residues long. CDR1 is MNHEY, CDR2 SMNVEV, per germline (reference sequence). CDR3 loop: CASSSRDRGADTQYF. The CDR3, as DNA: TGTGCCAGCAGTTCCCGGGACAGGGGTGCAGATACGCAGTATTTT.

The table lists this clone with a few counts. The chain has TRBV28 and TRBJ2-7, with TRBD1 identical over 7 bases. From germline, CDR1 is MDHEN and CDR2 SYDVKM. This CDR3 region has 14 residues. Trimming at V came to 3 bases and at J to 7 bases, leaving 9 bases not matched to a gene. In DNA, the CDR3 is TGTGCCAGCAGTTTCCCCAGACTGGACAGGGAGCAGTACTTC. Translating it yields CASSFPRLDREQYF.

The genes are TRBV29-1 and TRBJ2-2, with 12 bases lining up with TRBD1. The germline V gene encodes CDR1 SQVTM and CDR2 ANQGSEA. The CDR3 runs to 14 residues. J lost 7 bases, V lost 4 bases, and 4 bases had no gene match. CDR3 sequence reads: CSVAGTGGYGELFF. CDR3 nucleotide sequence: TGCAGCGTTGCCGGGACAGGGGGCTACGGGGAGCTGTTTTTT.

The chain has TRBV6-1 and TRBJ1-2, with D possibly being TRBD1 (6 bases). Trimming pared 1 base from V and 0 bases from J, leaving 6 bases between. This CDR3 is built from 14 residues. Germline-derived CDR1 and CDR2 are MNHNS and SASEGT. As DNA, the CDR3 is TGTGCCAGCAGTGAAGGGACAGCTAACTATGGCTACACCTTC. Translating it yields CASSEGTANYGYTF.

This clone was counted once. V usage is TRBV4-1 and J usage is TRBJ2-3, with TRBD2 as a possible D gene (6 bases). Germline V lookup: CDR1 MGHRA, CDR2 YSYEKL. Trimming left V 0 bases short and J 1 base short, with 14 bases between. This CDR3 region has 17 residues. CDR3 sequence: CASSQERLGGGTDTQYF. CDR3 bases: TGCGCCAGCAGCCAAGAGAGACTAGGAGGTGGCACAGATACGCAGTATTTT.

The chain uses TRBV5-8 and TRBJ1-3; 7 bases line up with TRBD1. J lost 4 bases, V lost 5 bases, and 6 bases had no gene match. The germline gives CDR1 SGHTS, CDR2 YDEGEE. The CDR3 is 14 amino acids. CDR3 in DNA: TGTGCCAGCAGGAACAGGGGTACAGGAAACACCATATATTTT. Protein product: CASRNRGTGNTIYF.

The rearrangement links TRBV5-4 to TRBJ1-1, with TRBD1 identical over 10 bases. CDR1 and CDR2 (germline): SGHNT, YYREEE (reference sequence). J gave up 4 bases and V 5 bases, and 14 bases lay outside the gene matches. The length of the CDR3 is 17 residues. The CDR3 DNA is TGTGCCAGCAGAAGACAGGGGGCCCCCCCCTTGGGCACTGAAGCTTTCTTT. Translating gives CASRRQGAPPLGTEAFF.

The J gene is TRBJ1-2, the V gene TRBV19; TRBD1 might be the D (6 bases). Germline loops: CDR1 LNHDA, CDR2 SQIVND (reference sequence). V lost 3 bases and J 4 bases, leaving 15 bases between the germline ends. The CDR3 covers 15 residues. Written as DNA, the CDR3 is TGTGCCAGTAGTATCCCCCGTCAGGGGACCTATGGCTACACCTTC. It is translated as CASSIPRQGTYGYTF.

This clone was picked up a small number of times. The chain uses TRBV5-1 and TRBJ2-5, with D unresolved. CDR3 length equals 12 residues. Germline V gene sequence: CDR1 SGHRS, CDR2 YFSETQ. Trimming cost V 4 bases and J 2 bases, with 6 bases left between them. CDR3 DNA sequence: TGCGCCAGCAGCAACATACAAGAGACCCAGTACTTC. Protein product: CASSNIQETQYF. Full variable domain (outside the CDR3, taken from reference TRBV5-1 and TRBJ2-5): KAGVTQTPRYLIKTRGQQVTLSCSPISGHRSVSWYQQTPGQGLQFLFEYFSETQRNKGNFPGRFSGRQFSNSRSEMNVSTLELGDSALYLCASSNIQETQYFGPGTRLLVL.

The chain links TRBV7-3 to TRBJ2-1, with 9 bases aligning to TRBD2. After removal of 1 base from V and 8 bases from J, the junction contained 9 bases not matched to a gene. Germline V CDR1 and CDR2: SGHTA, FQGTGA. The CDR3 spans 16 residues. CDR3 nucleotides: TGTGCCAGCAGCTTAATGGCGGGAGGGCCGGTGGATGAGCAGTTCTTC. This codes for CASSLMAGGPVDEQFF.

The CDR3 bases are TGTGCCAGCAGTGCTCCCCAGCGTGGTCTCGAGCAGTACTTC. As protein: CASSAPQRGLEQYF. The chain links TRBV2 to TRBJ2-7, with D uncertain. The CDR3 is 14 residues long. Germline lookup yields CDR1 SNHLY and CDR2 FYNNEI. V lost 4 bases, J lost 6 bases, and 16 bases lay in between.

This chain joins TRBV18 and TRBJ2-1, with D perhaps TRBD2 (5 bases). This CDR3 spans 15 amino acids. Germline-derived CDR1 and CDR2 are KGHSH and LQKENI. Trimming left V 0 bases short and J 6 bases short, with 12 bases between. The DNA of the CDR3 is TGTGCCAGCTCACCACCGAACCTAGCAGGCAATGAGCAGTTCTTC. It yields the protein CASSPPNLAGNEQFF.

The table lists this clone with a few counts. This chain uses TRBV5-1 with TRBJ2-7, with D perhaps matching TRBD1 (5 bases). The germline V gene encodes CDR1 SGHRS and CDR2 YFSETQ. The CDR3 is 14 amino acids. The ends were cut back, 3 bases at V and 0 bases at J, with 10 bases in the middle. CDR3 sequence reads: CASSWGLGSYEQYF. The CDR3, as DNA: TGCGCCAGCAGCTGGGGCCTCGGCTCCTACGAGCAGTACTTC. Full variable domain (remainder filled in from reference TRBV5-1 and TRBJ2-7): KAGVTQTPRYLIKTRGQQVTLSCSPISGHRSVSWYQQTPGQGLQFLFEYFSETQRNKGNFPGRFSGRQFSNSRSEMNVSTLELGDSALYLCASSWGLGSYEQYFGPGTRLTVT.

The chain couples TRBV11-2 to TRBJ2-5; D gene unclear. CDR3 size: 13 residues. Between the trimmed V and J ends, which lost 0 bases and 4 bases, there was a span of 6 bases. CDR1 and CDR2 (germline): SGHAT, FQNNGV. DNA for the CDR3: TGTGCCAGCAGCTTAGAAGCTCGAGAGACCCAGTACTTC. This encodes CASSLEARETQYF.

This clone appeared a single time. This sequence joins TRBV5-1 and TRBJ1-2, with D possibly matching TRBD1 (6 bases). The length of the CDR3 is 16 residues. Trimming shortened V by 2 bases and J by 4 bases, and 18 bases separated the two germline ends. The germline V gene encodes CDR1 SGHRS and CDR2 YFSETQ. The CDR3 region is CASSFAPRGGGYGYTF. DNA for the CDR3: TGCGCCAGCAGCTTTGCCCCCAGGGGCGGCGGCTATGGCTACACCTTC.

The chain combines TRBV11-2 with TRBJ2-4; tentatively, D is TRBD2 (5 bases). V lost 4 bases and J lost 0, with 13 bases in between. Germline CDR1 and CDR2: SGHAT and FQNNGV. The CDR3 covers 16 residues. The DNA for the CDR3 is TGTGCCAGCAGCTCCAATAGCGTACTAGCCAAAAACATTCAGTACTTC. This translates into CASSSNSVLAKNIQYF.

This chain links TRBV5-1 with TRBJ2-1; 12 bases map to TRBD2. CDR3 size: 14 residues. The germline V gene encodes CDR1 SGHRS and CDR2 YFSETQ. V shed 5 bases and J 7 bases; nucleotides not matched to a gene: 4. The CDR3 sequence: CASRGLAGLNEQFF. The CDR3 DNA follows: TGCGCCAGCAGAGGACTAGCGGGACTAAATGAGCAGTTCTTC.

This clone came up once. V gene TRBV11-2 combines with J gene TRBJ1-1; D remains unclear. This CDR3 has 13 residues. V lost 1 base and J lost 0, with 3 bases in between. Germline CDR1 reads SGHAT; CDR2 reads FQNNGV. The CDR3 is CASSLVVNTEAFF. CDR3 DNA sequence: TGTGCCAGCAGCTTAGTAGTGAACACTGAAGCTTTCTTT. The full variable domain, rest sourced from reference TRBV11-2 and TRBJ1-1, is EAGVAQSPRYKIIEKRQSVAFWCNPISGHATLYWYQQILGQGPKLLIQFQNNGVVDDSQLPKDRFSAERLKGVDSTLKIQPAKLEDSAVYLCASSLVVNTEAFFGQGTRLTVV.

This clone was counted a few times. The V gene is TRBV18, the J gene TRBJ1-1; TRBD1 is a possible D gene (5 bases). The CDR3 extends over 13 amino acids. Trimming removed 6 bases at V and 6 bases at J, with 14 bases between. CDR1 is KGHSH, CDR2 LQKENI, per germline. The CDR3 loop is CASSPLGVPEAFF. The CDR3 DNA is TGTGCCAGCTCTCCTCTAGGGGTCCCTGAAGCTTTCTTT.